This T cell receptor beta chain appears in the sequencing data of a study of human T cells and chemical hapten exposure. This clonotype has at least ten counts. The CDR3 spans 15 residues. The V end was cut by 5 bases, the J end by 8 bases, with 18 bases between. Time point defined: healthy volunteer bleed at 2 weeks. The template was total RNA from unfractionated whole blood. TCRdb ran MiXCR on the RACE reads and lists one entry per CDR3 protein. The table lists just over 90,000 distinct CDR3 sequences, approximately 8.2% of them singletons. The chain combines TRBV12-3 or TRBV12-4 with TRBJ1-4, with D possibly matching TRBD1 (6 bases). The sequenced sample was whole blood. The origin of this receptor is a female donor in good health. Some clones in this sample may be carry-over from other donors' samples. This chain's CDR3 is CASSLGGKGVEKLFF. The CDR3 DNA reads TGTGCCAGCAGTCTGGGGGGGAAGGGGGTCGAAAAACTGTTTTTT.